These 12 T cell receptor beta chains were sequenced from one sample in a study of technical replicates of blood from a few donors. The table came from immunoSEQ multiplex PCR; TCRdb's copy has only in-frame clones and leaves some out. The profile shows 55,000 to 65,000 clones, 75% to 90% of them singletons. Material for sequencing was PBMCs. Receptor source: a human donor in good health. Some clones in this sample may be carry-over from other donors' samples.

The CDR3 sequence: CASSASPNTEAFF. CDR3 nucleotide sequence: TGTGCCAGCAGCGCTAGCCCGAACACTGAAGCTTTCTTT. This chain links TRBV5-4 with TRBJ1-1; no definite D call. Germline values: CDR1 SGHNT, CDR2 YYREEE (reference sequence). The CDR3 is 13 amino acids. Trimming took 4 bases from V and 1 from J, leaving 8 bases between them.

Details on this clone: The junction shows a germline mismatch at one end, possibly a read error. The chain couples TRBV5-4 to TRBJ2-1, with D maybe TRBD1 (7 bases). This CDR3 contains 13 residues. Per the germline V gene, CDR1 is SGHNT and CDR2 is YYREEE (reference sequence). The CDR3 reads CASSSGETGLVLF. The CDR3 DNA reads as TGTGCCAGCAGCTCGGGAGAGACAGGGTTGGTGCTCTTC. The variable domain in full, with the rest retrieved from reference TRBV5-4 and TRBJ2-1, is ETGVTQSPTHLIKTRGQQVTLRCSSQSGHNTVSWYQQALGQGPQFIFQYYREEENGRGNFPPRFSGLQFPNYSSELNVNALELDDSALYLCASSSGETGLVLFGPGTRLTVL.

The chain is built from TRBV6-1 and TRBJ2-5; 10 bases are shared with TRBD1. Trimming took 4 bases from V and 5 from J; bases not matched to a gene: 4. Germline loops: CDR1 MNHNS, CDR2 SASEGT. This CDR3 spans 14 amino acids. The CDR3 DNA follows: TGTGCCAGCAGTGGGACAGGGGGAAGGGAGACCCAGTACTTC. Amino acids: CASSGTGGRETQYF.

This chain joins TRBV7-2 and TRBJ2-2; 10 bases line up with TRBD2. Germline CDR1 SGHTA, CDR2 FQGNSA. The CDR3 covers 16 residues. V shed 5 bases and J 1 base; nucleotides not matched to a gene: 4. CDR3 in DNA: TGTGCCAGCAGCCCAACTAGCGGGATGAACACCGGGGAGCTGTTTTTT. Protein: CASSPTSGMNTGELFF.

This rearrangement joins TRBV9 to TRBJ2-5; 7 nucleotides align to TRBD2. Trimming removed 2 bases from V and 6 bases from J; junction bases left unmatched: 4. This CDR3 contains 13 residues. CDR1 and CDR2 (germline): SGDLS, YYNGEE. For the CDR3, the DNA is TGTGCCAGCAGCGTGGACGGGGGGAAGACCCAGTACTTC. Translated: CASSVDGGKTQYF.

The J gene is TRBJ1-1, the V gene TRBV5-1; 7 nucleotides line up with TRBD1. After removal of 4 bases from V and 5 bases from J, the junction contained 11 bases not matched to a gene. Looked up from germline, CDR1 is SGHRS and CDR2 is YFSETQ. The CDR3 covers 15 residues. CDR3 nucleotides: TGCGCCAGCAGCCTACGTACAGGGGAAGGGACTGAAGCTTTCTTT. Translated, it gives CASSLRTGEGTEAFF.

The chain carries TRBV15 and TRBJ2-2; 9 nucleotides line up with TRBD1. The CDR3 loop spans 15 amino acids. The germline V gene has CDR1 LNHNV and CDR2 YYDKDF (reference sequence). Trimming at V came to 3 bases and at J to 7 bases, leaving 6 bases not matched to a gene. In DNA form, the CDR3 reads TGTGCCACCAGCAGGGACAGGGGAAGTGTCGGGGAGCTGTTTTTT. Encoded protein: CATSRDRGSVGELFF.

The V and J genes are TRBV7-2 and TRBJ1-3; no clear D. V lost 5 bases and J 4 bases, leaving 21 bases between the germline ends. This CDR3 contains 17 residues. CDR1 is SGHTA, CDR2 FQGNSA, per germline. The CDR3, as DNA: TGTGCCAGCAGCCAAAACCGCCGGGGAACGAGCGGAAACACCATATATTTT. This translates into CASSQNRRGTSGNTIYF.

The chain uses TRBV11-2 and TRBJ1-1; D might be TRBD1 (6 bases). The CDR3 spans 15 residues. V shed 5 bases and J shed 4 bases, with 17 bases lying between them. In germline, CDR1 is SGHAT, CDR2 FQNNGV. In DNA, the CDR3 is TGTGCCAGCAGCGCTAATACAGGGTTGGGCACTGAAGCTTTCTTT. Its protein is CASSANTGLGTEAFF.

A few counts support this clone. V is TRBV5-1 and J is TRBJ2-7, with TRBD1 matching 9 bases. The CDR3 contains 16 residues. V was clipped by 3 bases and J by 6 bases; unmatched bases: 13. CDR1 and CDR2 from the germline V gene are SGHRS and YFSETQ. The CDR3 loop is CASSSSIRTGEGEQYF. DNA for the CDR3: TGCGCCAGCAGCTCCTCAATCCGGACAGGGGAGGGCGAGCAGTACTTC.

CDR3 DNA: TGCAGTGCTAGAAGGGACAGGGAGTTCTTC. As protein: CSARRDREFF. This chain uses TRBV20-1 with TRBJ2-1, with 9 bases matching TRBD1. The CDR3 has 10 amino acids. Germline CDR1 and CDR2: DFQATT and SNEGSKA (reference sequence). The V and J ends lost 2 bases and 14 bases, in that order; junction bases with no gene match: 1.

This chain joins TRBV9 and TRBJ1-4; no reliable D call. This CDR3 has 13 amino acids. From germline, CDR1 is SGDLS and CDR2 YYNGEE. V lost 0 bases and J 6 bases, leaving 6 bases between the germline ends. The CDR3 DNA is TGTGCCAGCAGCGTAGACGGGTATGAAAAACTGTTTTTT. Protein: CASSVDGYEKLFF.